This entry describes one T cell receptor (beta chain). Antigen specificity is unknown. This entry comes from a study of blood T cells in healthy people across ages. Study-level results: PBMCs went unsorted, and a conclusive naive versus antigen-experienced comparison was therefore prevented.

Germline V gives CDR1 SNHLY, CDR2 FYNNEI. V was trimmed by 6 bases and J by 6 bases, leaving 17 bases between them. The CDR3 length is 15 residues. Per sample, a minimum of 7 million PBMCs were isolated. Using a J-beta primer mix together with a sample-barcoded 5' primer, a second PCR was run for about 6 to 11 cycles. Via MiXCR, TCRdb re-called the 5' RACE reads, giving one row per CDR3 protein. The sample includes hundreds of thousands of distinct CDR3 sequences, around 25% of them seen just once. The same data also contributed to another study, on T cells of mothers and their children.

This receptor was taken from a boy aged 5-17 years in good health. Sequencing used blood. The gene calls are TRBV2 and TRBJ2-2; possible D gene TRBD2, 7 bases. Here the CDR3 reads CASSEGGFSAGELFF. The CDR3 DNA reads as TGTGCCAGCAGCGAGGGGGGGTTCTCGGCCGGGGAGCTGTTTTTT.